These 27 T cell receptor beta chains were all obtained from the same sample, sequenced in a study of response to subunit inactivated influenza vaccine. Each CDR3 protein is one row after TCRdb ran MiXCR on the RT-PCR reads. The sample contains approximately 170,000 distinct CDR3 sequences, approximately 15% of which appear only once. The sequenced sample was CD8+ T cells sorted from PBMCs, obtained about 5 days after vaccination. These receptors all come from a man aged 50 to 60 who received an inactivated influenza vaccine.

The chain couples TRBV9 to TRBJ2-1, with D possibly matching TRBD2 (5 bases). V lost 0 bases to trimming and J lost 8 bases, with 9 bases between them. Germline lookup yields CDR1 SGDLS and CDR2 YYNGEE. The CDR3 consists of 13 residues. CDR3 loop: CASSVEAGDEQFF. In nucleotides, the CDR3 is TGTGCCAGCAGCGTAGAGGCGGGTGATGAGCAGTTCTTC. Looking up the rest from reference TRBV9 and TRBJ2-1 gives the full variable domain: DSGVTQTPKHLITATGQRVTLRCSPRSGDLSVYWYQQSLDQGLQFLIQYYNGEERAKGNILERFSAQQFPDLHSELNLSSLELGDSALYFCASSVEAGDEQFFGPGTRLTVL.

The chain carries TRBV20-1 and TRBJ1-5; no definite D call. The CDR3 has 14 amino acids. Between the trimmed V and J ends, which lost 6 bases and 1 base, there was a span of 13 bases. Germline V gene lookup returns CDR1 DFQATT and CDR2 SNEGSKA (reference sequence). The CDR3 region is CSAAIQESNQPQHF. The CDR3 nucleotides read TGCAGTGCCGCCATTCAGGAGAGCAATCAGCCCCAGCATTTT.

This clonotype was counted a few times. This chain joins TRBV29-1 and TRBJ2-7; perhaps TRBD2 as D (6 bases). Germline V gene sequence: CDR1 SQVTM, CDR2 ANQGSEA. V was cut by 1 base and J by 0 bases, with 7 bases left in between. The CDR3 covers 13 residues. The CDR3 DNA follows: TGCAGCGTTGAAGGCGGGGACTCCTACGAGCAGTACTTC. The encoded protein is CSVEGGDSYEQYF.

The CDR3 DNA follows: TGCGCCAGCAGCCAAGTGACAGGGGGCTATTACGAGCAGTACTTC. Translation: CASSQVTGGYYEQYF. The chain joins TRBV4-1 to TRBJ2-7; 10 bases are a match to TRBD1. Germline V gene lookup returns CDR1 MGHRA and CDR2 YSYEKL. The J segment lost 4 bases and the V segment lost 1 base, leaving 4 bases of the junction unmatched. The CDR3 loop spans 15 amino acids.

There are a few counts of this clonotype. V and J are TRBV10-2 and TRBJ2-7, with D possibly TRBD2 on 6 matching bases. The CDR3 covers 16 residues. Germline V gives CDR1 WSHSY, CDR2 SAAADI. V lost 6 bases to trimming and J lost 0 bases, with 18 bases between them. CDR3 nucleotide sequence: TGCGCCAGCAGACTCACCTCTTACGGGAGCTCCTACGAGCAGTACTTC. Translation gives CASRLTSYGSSYEQYF.

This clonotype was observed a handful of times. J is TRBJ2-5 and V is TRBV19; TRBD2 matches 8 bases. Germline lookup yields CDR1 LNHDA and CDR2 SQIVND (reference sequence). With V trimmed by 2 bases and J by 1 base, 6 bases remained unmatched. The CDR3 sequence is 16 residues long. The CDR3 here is CASSINGRAFQETQYF. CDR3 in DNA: TGTGCCAGTAGTATAAACGGGAGGGCTTTCCAAGAGACCCAGTACTTC. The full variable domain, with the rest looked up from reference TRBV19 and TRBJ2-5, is DGGITQSPKYLFRKEGQNVTLSCEQNLNHDAMYWYRQDPGQGLRLIYYSQIVNDFQKGDIAEGYSVSREKKESFPLTVTSAQKNPTAFYLCASSINGRAFQETQYFGPGTRLLVL.

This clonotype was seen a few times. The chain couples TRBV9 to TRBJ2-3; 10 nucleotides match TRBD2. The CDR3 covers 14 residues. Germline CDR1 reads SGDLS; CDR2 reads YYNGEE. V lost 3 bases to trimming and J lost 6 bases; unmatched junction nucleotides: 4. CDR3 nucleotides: TGTGCCAGCAGCGCTAGCGGGAGTGTTGATACGCAGTATTTT. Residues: CASSASGSVDTQYF.

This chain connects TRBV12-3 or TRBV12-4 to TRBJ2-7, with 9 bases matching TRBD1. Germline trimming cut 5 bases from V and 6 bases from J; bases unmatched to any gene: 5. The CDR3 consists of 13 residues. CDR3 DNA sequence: TGTGCCAGCAGTCCAACGACAGGGGGCGAGCAGTACTTC. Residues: CASSPTTGGEQYF.

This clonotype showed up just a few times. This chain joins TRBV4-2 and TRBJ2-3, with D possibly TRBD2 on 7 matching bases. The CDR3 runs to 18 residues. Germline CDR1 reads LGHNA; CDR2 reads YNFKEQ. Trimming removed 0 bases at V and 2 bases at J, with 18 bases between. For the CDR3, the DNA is TGTGCCAGCAGCCAAGAGGCAGGGGATAGCGGGTTCACAGATACGCAGTATTTT. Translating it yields CASSQEAGDSGFTDTQYF.

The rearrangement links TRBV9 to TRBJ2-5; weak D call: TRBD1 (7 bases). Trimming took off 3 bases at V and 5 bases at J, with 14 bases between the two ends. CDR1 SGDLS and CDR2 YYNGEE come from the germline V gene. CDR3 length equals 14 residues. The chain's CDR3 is CASSATGEAETQYF. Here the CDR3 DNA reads TGTGCCAGCAGCGCTACAGGGGAGGCGGAGACCCAGTACTTC.

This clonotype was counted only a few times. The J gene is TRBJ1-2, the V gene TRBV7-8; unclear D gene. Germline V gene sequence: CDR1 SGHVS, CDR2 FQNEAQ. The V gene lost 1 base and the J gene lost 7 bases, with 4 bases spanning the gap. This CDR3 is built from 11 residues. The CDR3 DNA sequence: TGTGCCAGCAGCTTAGGTTCTGGCTACACCTTC. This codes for CASSLGSGYTF.

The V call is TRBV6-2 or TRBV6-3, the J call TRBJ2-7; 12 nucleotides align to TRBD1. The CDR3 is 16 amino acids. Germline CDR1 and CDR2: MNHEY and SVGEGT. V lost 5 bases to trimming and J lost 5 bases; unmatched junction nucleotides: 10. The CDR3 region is CASSLDGTGGRDEQYF. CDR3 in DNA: TGTGCCAGCAGTCTTGATGGGACAGGGGGCCGTGACGAGCAGTACTTC.

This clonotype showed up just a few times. The CDR3 region is CASSPGSGFADTQYF. The DNA for the CDR3 is TGTGCCAGCTCACCAGGGTCCGGGTTCGCAGATACGCAGTATTTT. The V gene is TRBV18, the J gene TRBJ2-3; D not resolved. V lost 2 bases and J lost 4, with 13 bases in between. The CDR3 totals 15 residues. Germline values: CDR1 KGHSH, CDR2 LQKENI.

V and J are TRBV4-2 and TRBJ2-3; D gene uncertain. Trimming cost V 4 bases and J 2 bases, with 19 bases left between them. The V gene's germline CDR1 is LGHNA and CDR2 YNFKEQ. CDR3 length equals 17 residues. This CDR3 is CASSPKGTPVITDTQYF. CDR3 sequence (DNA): TGTGCCAGCAGCCCCAAGGGTACCCCCGTGATCACAGATACGCAGTATTTT.

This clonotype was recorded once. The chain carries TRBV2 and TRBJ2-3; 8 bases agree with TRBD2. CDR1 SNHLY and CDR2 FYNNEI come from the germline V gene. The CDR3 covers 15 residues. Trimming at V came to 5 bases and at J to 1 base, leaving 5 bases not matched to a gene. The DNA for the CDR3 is TGTGCCAGCAGTAGGGTGGGACTAGGCACAGATACGCAGTATTTT. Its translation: CASSRVGLGTDTQYF.

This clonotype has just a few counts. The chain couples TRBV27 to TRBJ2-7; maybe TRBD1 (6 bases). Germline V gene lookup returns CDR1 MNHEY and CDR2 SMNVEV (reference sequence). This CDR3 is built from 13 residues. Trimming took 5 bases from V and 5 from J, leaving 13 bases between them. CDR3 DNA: TGTGCCAGCAGTCCGCAAGGGGACAACGAGCAGTACTTC. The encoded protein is CASSPQGDNEQYF.

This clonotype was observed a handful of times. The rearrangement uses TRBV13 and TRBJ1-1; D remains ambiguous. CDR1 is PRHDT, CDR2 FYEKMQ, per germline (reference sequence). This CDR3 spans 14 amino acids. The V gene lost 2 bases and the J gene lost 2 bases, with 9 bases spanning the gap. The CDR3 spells CASSLIVANTEAFF. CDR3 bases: TGTGCCAGCAGCTTAATTGTCGCAAACACTGAAGCTTTCTTT.

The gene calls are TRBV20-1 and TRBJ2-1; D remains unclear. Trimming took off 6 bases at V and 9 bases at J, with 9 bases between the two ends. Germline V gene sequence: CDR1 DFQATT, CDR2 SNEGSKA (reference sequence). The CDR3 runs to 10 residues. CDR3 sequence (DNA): TGCAGTGCACATTCTGGTGAGCAGTTCTTC. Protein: CSAHSGEQFF.

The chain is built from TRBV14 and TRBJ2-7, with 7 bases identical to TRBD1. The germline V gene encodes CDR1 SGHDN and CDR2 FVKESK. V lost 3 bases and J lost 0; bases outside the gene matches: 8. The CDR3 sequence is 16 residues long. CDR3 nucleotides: TGTGCCAGCAGCCAGGGGACAGCGAGGGACTCCTACGAGCAGTACTTC. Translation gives CASSQGTARDSYEQYF.

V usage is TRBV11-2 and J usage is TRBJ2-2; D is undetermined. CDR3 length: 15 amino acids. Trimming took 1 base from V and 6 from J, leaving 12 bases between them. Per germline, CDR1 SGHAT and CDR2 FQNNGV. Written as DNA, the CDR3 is TGTGCCAGCAGCTTAGCCCGGGTTTGGCCCGGGGAGCTGTTTTTT. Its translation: CASSLARVWPGELFF.

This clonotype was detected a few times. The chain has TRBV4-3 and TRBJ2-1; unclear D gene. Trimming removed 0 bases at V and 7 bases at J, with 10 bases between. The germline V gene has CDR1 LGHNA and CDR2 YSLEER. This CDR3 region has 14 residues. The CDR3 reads CASSQDPWRNEQFF. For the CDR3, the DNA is TGCGCCAGCAGCCAAGATCCCTGGCGGAATGAGCAGTTCTTC.

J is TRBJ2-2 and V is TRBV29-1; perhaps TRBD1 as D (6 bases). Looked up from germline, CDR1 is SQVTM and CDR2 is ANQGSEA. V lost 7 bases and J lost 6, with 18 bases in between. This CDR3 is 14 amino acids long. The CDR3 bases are TGCAGCGGAGAGCTGGGAGCAGGGGCCGGGGAGCTGTTTTTT. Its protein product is CSGELGAGAGELFF.

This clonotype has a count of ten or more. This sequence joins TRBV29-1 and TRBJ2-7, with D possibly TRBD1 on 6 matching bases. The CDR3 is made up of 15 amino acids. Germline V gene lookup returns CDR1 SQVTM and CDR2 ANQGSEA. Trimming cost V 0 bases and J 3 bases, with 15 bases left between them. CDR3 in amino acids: CSVEDRTGFHYEQYF. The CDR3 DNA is TGCAGCGTTGAAGATCGCACAGGGTTTCACTACGAGCAGTACTTC.

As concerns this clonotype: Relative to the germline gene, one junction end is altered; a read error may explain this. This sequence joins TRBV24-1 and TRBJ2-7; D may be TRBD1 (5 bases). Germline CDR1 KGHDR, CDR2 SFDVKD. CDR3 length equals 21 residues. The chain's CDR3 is CAASDLELGADRNATSYEQYF. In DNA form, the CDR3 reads TGTGCCGCCAGTGATTTGGAGTTAGGGGCCGACCGGAACGCCACGTCCTACGAGCAGTACTTC.

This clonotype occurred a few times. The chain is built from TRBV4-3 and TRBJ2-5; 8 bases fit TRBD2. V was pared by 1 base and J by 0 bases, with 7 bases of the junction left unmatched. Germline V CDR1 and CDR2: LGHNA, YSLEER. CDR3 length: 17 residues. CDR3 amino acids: CASSQVGTSGYQETQYF. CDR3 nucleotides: TGCGCCAGCAGCCAAGTGGGTACTAGCGGTTACCAAGAGACCCAGTACTTC.

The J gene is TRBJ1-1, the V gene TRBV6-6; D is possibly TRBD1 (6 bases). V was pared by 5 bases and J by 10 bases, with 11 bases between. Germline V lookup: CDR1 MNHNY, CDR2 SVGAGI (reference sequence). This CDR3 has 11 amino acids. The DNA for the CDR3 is TGTGCCAGCAGTCAGGACAGAAGAGCTTTCTTT. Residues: CASSQDRRAFF.

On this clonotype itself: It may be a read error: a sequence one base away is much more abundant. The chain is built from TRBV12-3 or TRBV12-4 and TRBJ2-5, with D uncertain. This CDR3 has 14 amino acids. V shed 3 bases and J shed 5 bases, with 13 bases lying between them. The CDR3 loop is CASSFGPTSETQYF. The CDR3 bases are TGTGCCAGCAGTTTTGGGCCCACCAGTGAGACCCAGTACTTC.